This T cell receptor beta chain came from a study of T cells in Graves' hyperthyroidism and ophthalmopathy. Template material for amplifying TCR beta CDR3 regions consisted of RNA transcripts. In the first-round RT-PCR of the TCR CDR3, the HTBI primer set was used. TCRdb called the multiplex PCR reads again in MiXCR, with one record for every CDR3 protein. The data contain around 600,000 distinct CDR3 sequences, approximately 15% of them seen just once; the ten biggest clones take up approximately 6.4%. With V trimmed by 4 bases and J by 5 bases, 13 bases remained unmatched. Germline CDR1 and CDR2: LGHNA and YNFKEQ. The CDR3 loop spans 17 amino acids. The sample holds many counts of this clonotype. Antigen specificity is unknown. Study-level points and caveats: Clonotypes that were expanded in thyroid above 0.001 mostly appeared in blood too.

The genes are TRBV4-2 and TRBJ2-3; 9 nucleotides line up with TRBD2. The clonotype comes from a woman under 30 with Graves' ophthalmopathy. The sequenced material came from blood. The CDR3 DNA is TGTGCCAGCAGCCCCATATTAATAGCGGGAGCTGTAGATACGCAGTATTTT. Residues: CASSPILIAGAVDTQYF.